A selection of T cell receptor beta chains follows, all from one sample in a study of cytomegalovirus exposure and HLA in healthy donors. The data were produced by immunoSEQ multiplex PCR, yet TCRdb's version contains in-frame clones alone and is incomplete. The sample lists a few hundred thousand clones; 80% were seen once. The sample comprised PBMCs. All receptors derive from a girl aged 2 to 9 in good health and CMV-seronegative. The CDR3 runs from the conserved cysteine through the conserved F or W. The D gene is left open where the match is weak. Clone size is given for some rows only: seen once, a few or many times, or a class if the clone is expanded.

16 | few | TRBJ2-3 | TRBV2 | . | TGTGCCAGCAGTGAAGTAGGGGTAACTAGCACAGATACGCAGTATTTT | CASSEVGVTSTDTQYF
16 | . | TRBJ2-6 | TRBV7-3 | . | TGTGCCAGCAGCTTAAACACAGTCTCTGGGGCCAACGTCCTGACTTTC | CASSLNTVSGANVLTF
16 | . | TRBJ2-2 | TRBV5-1 | TRBD2 | TGCGCCAGCAGGCCTAGCGGGAGCACGAACACCGGGGAGCTGTTTTTT | CASRPSGSTNTGELFF
15 | . | TRBJ2-7 | TRBV13 | TRBD1 | TGTGCCAGCAGCCCCTACAGGGGAAGATTCTACGAGCAGTACTTC | CASSPYRGRFYEQYF
12 | . | TRBJ2-1 | TRBV7-3 | . | TGTGCCAGCAGCTTAATAGGGGGTGTGGAGTTCTTC | CASSLIGGVEFF
13 | . | TRBJ2-3 | TRBV18 | TRBD2 | TGTGCCAGCTCACCACACGGGGGGGATACGCAGTATTTT | CASSPHGGDTQYF
14 | . | TRBJ1-2 | TRBV7-8 | TRBD1 | TGTGCCAGCAGCGAGAGACAGGGGGACTATGGCTACACCTTC | CASSERQGDYGYTF
16 | . | TRBJ1-1 | TRBV5-4 | TRBD1 | TGTGCCAGCAGCCCCCGGAGGGGACAGGCGAACACTGAAGCTTTCTTT | CASSPRRGQANTEAFF
14 | . | TRBJ2-7 | TRBV7-6 | . | TGTGCCAGCAGCTTAGATGTGTCAGGGGCCGAGCAGTACTTC | CASSLDVSGAEQYF
15 | . | TRBJ2-3 | TRBV29-1 | . | TGCAGCGTTGAAGGGACTACTACTAGCACAGATACGCAGTATTTT | CSVEGTTTSTDTQYF